This TCR beta chain was identified during a study of CD4 T cells in relation to SARS-CoV-2 and coronaviruses. The CDR3 runs 19 residues. CDR1 is SNHLY, CDR2 FYNNEI, per germline. Trimming removed 4 bases from V and 6 bases from J; junction bases left unmatched: 16. Sequencing used immunoSEQ multiplex PCR; TCRdb keeps in-frame clones, though not all of them. Counted here are approximately 40,000 clones, more than 60% occurring once; the ten biggest clones make up roughly 3%. This clone was observed once. What it recognizes is unknown. The material sequenced was memory CD4+ T cells from PBMCs, cultured in vitro. This clonotype was obtained from an adult with COVID-19. The chain is built from TRBV2 and TRBJ2-7; TRBD2 aligns across 15 bases. The CDR3 DNA sequence: TGTGCCAGCAGTGGGCTCGGACTAGCGGGAGGGTATAGTTTTCTCGAGCAGTACTTC. Translating it yields CASSGLGLAGGYSFLEQYF. The full variable domain, completed using reference TRBV2 and TRBJ2-7, is EPEVTQTPSHQVTQMGQEVILRCVPISNHLYFYWYRQILGQKVEFLVSFYNNEISEKSEIFDDQFSVERPDGSNFTLKIRSTKLEDSAMYFCASSGLGLAGGYSFLEQYFGPGTRLTVT.